This T cell receptor (beta chain) was identified in a study of T cells expressing NK-cell markers. Study summary: The study sequenced eight donors, seven HCMV-seropositive and one seronegative.

The CDR3 spans 15 residues. CDR1 and CDR2 from the germline V gene are DFQATT and SNEGSKA (reference sequence). Each CDR3 protein gets one entry in TCRdb, which reprocessed the 5' RACE reads and gives no DNA. This listing includes 400,000 to 500,000 distinct CDR3 sequences. The chain recombines TRBV20-1 with TRBJ2-5; the TRBD1 assignment by TCRdb is unverifiable without DNA. The sequenced sample consisted of blood T cells: a sorted CD56 or NKG2C T cell subset, CD4+ or CD8+ T cells, or bulk PBMC T cells (not recorded which). The origin of this receptor is a woman between 18 and 70 years old in good health. CDR3 amino acids: CSARRDRGRQETQYF.